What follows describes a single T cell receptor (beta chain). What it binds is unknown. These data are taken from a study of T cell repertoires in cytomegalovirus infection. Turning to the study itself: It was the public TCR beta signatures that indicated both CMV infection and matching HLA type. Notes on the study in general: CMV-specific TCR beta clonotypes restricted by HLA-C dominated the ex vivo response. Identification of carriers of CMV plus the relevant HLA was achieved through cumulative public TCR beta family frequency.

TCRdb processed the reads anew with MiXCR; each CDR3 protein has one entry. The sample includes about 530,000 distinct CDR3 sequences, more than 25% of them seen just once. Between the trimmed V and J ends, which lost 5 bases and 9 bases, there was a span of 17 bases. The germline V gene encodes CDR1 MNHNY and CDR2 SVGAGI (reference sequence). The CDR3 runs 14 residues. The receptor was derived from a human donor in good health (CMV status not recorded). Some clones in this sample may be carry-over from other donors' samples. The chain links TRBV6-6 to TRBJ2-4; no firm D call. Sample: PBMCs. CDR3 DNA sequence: TGTGCCAGCAGTGTGGTTGGTCTAGTGAGCATTCAGTACTTC. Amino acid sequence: CASSVVGLVSIQYF.